This entry describes one T cell receptor beta chain. Using immunoSEQ multiplex PCR, the repertoire was profiled, and TCRdb retains in-frame clones only, with some absent. The table lists a few hundred thousand clones, approximately 80% of them singletons. The record originates from a study of blood T cell repertoires in COVID-19. Trimming stripped 3 bases from V and 3 bases from J, with 6 bases between. Germline V gene sequence: CDR1 MNHEY, CDR2 SMNVEV (reference sequence). The CDR3 is 13 residues long. Sample: peripheral blood. The sequence derives from a middle-aged man with active or convalescent COVID-19. This chain joins TRBV27 and TRBJ1-5; D unresolved. The CDR3 nucleotides are TGTGCCAGCAGTTTCGGGGTCAATCAGCCCCAGCATTTT. Encoded protein: CASSFGVNQPQHF.